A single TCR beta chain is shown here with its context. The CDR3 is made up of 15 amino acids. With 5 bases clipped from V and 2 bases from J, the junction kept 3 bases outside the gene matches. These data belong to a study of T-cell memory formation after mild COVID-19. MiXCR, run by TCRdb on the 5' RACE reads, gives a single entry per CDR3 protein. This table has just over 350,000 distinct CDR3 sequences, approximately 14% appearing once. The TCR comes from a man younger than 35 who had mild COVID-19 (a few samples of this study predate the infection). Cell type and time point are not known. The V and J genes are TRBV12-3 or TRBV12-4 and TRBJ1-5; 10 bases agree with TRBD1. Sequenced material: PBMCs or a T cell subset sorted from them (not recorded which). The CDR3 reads CASSVGTGGNQPQHF. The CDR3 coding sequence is TGTGCCAGCAGTGTCGGGACAGGGGGCAATCAGCCCCAGCATTTT.